Listed here are 5 T cell receptor beta chains from one sample, sequenced in a study of T cell repertoires in cytomegalovirus infection. No cognate antigen is known for these TCRs. Each CDR3 protein gets one entry after TCRdb re-called the reads with MiXCR. The table lists 650,000 to 900,000 distinct CDR3 sequences, around a third of them singletons. This specimen was cultured CD8+ T cells from PBMCs, taken from culture after CMV antigen stimulation. The receptors stem from a human donor in good health (CMV status not recorded). Some clones in this sample may be carry-over from other donors' samples.

CDR3 bases: TGTGCCAGCAGTCCCAGCCGGCAGGGGGATACTGAAGCTTTCTTT. It is translated as CASSPSRQGDTEAFF. The rearrangement links TRBV12-3 or TRBV12-4 to TRBJ1-1, with 7 bases lining up with TRBD1. The junction had 11 bases not matched to a gene; V was cut back by 5 bases and J by 5 bases. There are 15 residues in the CDR3.

V usage is TRBV7-9 and J usage is TRBJ1-2; D not resolved. This CDR3 spans 13 amino acids. Looked up from germline, CDR1 is SEHNR and CDR2 is FQNEAQ (reference sequence). Trimming removed 10 bases at V and 0 bases at J, with 12 bases between. The CDR3 region is CAIYRSSNYGYTF. CDR3 bases: TGTGCCATCTACAGAAGTTCTAACTATGGCTACACCTTC.

CDR3 in amino acids: CATSRLPGATYGYTF. The CDR3 DNA sequence: TGTGCCACCAGCAGGCTCCCTGGGGCCACCTATGGCTACACCTTC. J is TRBJ1-2 and V is TRBV15; D might be TRBD1 (5 bases). Germline assignment: CDR1 LNHNV and CDR2 YYDKDF (reference sequence). The CDR3 contains 15 residues. V dropped 3 bases and J dropped 4 bases, with 15 bases sitting between them.

The chain joins TRBV25-1 to TRBJ2-2; D remains unclear. The CDR3 is made up of 12 amino acids. From germline, CDR1 is MGHDK and CDR2 SYGVNS. The germline V and J ends were trimmed by 8 bases and 4 bases, with 8 bases remaining between them. Written as DNA, the CDR3 is TGTGCCAGCCGTCGACTCACCGGGGAGCTGTTTTTT. Protein sequence: CASRRLTGELFF.

This clonotype occurred a few times. This chain connects TRBV7-9 to TRBJ2-7; TRBD1 agrees at 7 bases. V shed 0 bases, J shed 9 bases, and the junction held 2 bases outside the gene matches. CDR1 is SEHNR and CDR2 is FQNEAQ in the germline V gene (reference sequence). This CDR3 region has 12 residues. The CDR3 sequence: CASSLAGGVQYV. CDR3 bases: TGTGCCAGCAGCTTAGCAGGGGGCGTGCAGTACGTC.